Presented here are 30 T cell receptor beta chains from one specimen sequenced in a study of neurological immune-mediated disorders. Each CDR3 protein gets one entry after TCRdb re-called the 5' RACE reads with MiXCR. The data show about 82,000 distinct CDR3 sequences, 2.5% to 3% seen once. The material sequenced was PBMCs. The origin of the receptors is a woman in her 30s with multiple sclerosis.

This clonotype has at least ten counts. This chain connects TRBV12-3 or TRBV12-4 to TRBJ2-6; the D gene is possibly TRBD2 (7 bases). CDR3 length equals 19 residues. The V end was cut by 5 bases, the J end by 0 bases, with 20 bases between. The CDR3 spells CASSRGGIRISSGANVLTF. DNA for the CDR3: TGTGCCAGCAGTAGGGGGGGGATACGTATTAGCTCTGGGGCCAACGTCCTGACTTTC.

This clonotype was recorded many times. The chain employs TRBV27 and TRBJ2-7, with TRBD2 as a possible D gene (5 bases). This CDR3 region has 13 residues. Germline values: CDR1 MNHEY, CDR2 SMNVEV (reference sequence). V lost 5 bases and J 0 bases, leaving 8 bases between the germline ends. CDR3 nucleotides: TGTGCCAGCAGTCGGACTCTCTCCTACGAGCAGTACTTC. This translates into CASSRTLSYEQYF.

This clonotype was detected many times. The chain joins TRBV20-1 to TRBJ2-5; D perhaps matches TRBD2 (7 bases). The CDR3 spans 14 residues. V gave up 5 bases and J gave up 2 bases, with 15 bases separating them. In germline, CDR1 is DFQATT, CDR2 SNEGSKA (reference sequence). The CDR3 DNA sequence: TGCAGTGCTGGGGTCCGGGGGGCACAAGAGACCCAGTACTTC. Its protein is CSAGVRGAQETQYF.

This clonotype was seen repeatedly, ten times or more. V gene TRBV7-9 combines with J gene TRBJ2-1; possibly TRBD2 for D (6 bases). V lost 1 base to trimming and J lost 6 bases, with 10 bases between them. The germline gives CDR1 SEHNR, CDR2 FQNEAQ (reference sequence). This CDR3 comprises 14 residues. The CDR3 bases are TGTGCCAGCAGCTTAGTACGGGAGATCAATGAGCAGTTCTTC. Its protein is CASSLVREINEQFF.

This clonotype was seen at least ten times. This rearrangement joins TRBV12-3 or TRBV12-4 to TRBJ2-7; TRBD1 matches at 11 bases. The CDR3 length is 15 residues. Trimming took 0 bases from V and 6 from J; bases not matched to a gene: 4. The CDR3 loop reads CASSLAGQGASEQYF. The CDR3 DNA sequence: TGTGCCAGCAGTTTAGCAGGACAGGGGGCTAGCGAGCAGTACTTC.

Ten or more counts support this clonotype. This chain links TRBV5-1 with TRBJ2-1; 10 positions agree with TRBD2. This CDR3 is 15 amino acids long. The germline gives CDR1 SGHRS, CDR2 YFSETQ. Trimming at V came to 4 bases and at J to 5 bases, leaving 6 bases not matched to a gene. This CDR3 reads CASSSLAGVNNEQFF. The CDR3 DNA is TGCGCCAGCAGCAGTCTAGCGGGAGTCAACAATGAGCAGTTCTTC.

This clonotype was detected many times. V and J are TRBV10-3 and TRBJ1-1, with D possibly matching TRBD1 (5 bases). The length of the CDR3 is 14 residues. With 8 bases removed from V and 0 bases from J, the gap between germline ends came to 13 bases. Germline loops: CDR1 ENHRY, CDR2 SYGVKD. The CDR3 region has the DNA TGTGCCATCGGACTGACAGATGTGAACACTGAAGCTTTCTTT. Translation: CAIGLTDVNTEAFF.

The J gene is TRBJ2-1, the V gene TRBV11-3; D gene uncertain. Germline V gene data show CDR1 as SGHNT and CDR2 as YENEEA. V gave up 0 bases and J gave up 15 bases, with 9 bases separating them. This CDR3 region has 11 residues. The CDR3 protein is CASSLDVRRFF. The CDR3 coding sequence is TGTGCCAGCAGCTTAGATGTGCGGCGGTTCTTC.

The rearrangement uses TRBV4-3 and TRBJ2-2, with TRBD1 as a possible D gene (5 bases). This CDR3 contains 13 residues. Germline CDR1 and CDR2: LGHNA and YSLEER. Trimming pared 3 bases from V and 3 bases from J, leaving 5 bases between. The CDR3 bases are TGCGCCAGCAGCCAGGGGCACACCGGGGAGCTGTTTTTT. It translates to CASSQGHTGELFF.

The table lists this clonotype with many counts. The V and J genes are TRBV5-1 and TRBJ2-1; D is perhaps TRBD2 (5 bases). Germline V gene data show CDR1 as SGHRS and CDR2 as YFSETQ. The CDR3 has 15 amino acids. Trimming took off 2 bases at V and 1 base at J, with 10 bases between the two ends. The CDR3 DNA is TGCGCCAGCAGCTTATCCGGGATGTCCTACAATGAGCAGTTCTTC. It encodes CASSLSGMSYNEQFF.

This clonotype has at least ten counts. DNA of the CDR3: TGTGCCAGCAGCGTAGACGGGCTCTCCTACGAGCAGTACTTC. It encodes CASSVDGLSYEQYF. J is TRBJ2-7 and V is TRBV9; D remains ambiguous. The germline CDR1 and CDR2 sequences are SGDLS and YYNGEE. The CDR3 has 14 amino acids. The V and J ends lost 0 bases and 0 bases respectively, with 7 bases between them.

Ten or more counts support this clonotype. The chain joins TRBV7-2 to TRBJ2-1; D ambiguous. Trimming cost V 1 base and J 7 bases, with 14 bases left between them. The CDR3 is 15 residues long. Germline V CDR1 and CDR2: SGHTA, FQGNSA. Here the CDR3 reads CASSLVAERRNEQFF. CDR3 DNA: TGTGCCAGCAGCTTAGTGGCGGAGAGACGGAATGAGCAGTTCTTC. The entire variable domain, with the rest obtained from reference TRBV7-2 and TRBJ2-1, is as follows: GAGVSQSPSNKVTEKGKDVELRCDPISGHTALYWYRQSLGQGLEFLIYFQGNSAPDKSGLPSDRFSAERTGGSVSTLTIQRTQQEDSAVYLCASSLVAERRNEQFFGPGTRLTVL.

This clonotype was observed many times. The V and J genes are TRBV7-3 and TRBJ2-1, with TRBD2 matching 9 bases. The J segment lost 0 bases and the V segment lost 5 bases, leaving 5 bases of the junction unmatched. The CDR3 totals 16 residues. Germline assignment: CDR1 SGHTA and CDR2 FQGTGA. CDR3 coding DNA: TGTGCCAGCAGCGTAATTAGCGGGAGCTCCTACAATGAGCAGTTCTTC. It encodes CASSVISGSSYNEQFF.

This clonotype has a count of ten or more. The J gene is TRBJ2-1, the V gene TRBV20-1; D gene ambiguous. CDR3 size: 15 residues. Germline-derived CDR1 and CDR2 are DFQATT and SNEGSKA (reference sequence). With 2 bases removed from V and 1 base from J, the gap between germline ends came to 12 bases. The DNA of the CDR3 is TGCAGTGCTAGAAAGGTCGCCTCTTCCTACAATGAGCAGTTCTTC. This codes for CSARKVASSYNEQFF.

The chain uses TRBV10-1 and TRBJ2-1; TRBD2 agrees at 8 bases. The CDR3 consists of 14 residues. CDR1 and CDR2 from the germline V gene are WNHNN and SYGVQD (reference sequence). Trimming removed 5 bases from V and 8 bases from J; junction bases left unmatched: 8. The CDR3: CASSREGLADEQFF. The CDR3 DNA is TGCGCCAGCAGTCGGGAGGGGCTAGCGGATGAGCAGTTCTTC.

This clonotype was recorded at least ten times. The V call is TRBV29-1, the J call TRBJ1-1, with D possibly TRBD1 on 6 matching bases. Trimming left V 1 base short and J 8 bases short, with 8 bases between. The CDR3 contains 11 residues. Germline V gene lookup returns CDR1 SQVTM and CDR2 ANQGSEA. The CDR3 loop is CSVEVQGEAFF. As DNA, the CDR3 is TGCAGCGTTGAAGTACAGGGCGAAGCTTTCTTT.

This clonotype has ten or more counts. The CDR3 nucleotides are TGTGCCACCCTCTCGACAGGGGACGAGCAGTACTTC. This codes for CATLSTGDEQYF. The genes are TRBV7-9 and TRBJ2-7; 8 nucleotides align to TRBD1. The V gene's germline CDR1 is SEHNR and CDR2 FQNEAQ (reference sequence). The CDR3 is 12 residues long. Trimming at V came to 10 bases and at J to 5 bases, leaving 7 bases not matched to a gene.

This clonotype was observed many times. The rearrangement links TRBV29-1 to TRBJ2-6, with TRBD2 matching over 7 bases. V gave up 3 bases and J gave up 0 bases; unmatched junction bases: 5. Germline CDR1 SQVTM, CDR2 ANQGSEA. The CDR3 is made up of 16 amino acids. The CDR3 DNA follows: TGCAGCGTTGAGTGGGGGGGAAGCTCTGGGGCCAACGTCCTGACTTTC. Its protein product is CSVEWGGSSGANVLTF.

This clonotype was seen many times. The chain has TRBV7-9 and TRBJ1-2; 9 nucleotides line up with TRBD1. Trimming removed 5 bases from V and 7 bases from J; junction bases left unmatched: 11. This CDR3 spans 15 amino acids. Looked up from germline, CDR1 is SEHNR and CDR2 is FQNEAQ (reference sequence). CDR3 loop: CASSPGGQGLRGYTF. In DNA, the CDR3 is TGTGCCAGCAGCCCAGGGGGACAGGGCCTGCGTGGCTACACCTTC.

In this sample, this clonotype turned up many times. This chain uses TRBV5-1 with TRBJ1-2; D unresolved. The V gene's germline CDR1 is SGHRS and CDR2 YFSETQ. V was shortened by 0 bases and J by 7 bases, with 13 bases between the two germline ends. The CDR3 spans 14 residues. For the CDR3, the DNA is TGCGCCAGCAGCTTGGCGACCGAAAGTGGTGGCTACACCTTC. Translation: CASSLATESGGYTF.

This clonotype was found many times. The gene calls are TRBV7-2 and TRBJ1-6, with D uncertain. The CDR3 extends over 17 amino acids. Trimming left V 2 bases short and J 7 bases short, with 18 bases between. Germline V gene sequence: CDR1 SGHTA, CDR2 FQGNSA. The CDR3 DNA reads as TGTGCCAGCAGCTTAATGGTGGCGGGAAGAGGGAATTCACCCCTCCACTTT. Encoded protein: CASSLMVAGRGNSPLHF.

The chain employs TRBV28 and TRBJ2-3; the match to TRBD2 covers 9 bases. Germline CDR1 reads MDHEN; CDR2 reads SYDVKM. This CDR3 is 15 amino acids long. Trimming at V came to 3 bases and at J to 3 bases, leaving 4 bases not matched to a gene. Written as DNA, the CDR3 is TGTGCCAGCAGTTTGTTCACTAGCGGGACAGATACGCAGTATTTT. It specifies CASSLFTSGTDTQYF.

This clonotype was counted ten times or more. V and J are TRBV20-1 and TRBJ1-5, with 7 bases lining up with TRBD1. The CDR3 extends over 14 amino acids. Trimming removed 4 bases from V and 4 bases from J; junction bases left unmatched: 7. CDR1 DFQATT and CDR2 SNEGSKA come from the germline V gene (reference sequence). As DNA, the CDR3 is TGCAGTGCTAATAGACAGGGAGGGAATCAGCCCCAGCATTTT. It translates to CSANRQGGNQPQHF.

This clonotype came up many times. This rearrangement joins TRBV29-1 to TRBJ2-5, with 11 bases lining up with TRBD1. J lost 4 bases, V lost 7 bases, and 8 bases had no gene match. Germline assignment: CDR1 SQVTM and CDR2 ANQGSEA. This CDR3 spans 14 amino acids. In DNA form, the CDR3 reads TGCAGCGCCGTGGACAGGGGGCGAAGAGAGACCCAGTACTTC. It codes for CSAVDRGRRETQYF.

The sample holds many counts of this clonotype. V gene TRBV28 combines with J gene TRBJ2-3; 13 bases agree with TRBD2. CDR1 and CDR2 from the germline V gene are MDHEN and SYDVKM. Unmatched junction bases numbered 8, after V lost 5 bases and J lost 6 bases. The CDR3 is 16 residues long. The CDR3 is CASSRRLAGGLDTQYF. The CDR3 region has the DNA TGTGCCAGCAGTAGGAGACTAGCGGGAGGATTGGATACGCAGTATTTT.

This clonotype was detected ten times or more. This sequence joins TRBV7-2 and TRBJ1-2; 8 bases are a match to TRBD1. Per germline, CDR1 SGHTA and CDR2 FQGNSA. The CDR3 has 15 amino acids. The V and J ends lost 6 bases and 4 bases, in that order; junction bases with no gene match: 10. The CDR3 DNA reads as TGTGCCAGCAGTTCGACCGGGACAGGCCCCTATGGCTACACCTTC. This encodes CASSSTGTGPYGYTF.

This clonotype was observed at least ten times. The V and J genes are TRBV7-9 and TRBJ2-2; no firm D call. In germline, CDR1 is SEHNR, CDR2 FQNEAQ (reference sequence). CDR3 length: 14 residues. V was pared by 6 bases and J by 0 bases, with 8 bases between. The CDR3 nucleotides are TGTGCCAGCAGGATAATAGCGAACACCGGGGAGCTGTTTTTT. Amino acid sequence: CASRIIANTGELFF.

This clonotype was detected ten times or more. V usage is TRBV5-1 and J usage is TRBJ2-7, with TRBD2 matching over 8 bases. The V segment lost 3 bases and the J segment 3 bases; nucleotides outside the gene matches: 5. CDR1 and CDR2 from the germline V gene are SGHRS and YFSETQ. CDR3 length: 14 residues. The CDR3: CASSSPGTSYEQYF. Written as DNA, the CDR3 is TGCGCCAGCAGCTCGCCCGGGACTAGCTACGAGCAGTACTTC.

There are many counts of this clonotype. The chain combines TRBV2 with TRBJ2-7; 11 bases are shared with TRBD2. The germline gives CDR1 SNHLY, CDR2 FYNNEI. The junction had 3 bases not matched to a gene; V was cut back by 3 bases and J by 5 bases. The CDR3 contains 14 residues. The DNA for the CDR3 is TGTGCCAGCAGTGACACTAGCGGGAGCGACGAGCAGTACTTC. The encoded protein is CASSDTSGSDEQYF.

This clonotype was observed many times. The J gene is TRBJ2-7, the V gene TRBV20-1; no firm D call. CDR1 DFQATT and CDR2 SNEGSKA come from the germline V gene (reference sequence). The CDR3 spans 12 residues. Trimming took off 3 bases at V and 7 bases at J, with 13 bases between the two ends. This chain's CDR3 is CSASMGQREQYF. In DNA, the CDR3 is TGCAGTGCTAGTATGGGCCAGAGGGAGCAGTACTTC.